This TCR beta chain was documented in a study of blood T cell repertoires in COVID-19 (dated by TCRdb to the early 2020s). A note on the overall study: Collaborator samples came from the United States, Italy and Spain and covered acute and convalescent phases of COVID-19. The material from the prospective study consisted of cDNA or gDNA derived from T cells, B-cell-depleted T cells, or PBMCs. Deeply sampled blood TCRbeta repertoires from subjects exposed to, actively infected with, or recovered from COVID-19 were included in the dataset. The repertoires were released in a freely available public database intended as a resource for research on the immune response to SARS-CoV-2. Samples came from the ongoing ImmuneRACE study (first 160 participants) plus 1,254 subjects from 6 global collaborators. Sample metadata almost always included a de-identified subject ID, COVID-19 status, age in years and sex. Where HLA class I and class II types were available, the types were taken from metadata supplied by the sample provider, not from assay-based typing.

As concerns this clone: Its antigen specificity is not known. One base away there is no much larger clone; base qualities are not given.

Samples from volunteer blood donors who had recovered from COVID-19 were contributed by a second Seattle source. Each collaborating institution followed its own protocols to collect whole blood in K2EDTA tubes. For TCRbeta analysis, collaborators shipped samples in one of three forms: frozen whole blood, isolated PBMCs, or DNA extracted from either of those sample types. For CDR1 and CDR2, the germline V gene lists SGHAT and FQNNGV. V gives up 5 bases and J gives up 4 bases, and the segment between their germline ends measures 9 bases. From cysteine to phenylalanine, the CDR3 is 14 amino acids long. Only the CDR3 part of the read is kept: 42 bases, read in frame from the first base. Findings and caveats that apply to the study as a whole: How much clinical and demographic metadata was included differed by source and by participant, and the metadata was provided uncurated.

The immunoSEQ Assay, a bias-controlled multiplex PCR, was used to amplify TCRbeta CDR3 regions from genomic DNA. On the study's bioinformatics: Nucleated cell counts per sample were estimated from amplification of reference gene primers within the assay. To quantify the absolute abundance of each unique TCRbeta CDR3 rearrangement, sequence reads were collapsed and filtered. For each sample, productive Simpson clonality was calculated as the square root of Simpson's diversity index across productive rearrangements. TCRdb carries this immuneACCESS record with in-frame sequences only. Its versions omit some clonotypes, under half of them owing to an unresolved V gene in the studies checked, with the rest unexplained. That table is the source of V, J and clone size, and D and trimming were worked out from the DNA. This sample comprises approximately 250,000 clones, over 80% of them detected only once. The top ten clones comprise under 5.5% of the sample.

The material sequenced was peripheral blood. In this chain, TRBV11-2 is recombined with TRBJ2-6; a tentative D call is TRBD2 (7 bases match). The sequence derives from a man between 60 and 75 years old who had recovered from COVID-19. CDR3 reads: CASSGGAGANVLTF. The DNA sequence reads TGTGCCAGCAGCGGGGGGGCCGGGGCCAACGTCCTGACTTTC.